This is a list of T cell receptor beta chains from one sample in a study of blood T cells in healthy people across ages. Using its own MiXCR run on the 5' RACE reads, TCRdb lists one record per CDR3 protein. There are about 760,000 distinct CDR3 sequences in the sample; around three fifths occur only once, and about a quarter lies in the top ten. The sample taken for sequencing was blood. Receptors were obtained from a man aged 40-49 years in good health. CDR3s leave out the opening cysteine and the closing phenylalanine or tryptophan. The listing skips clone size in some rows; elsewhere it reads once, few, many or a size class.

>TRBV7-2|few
ASTRGLAFYNEQF
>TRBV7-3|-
ASSLNGGRSADTQY
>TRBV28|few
ASSSAGTATDTQY
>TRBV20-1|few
SARVIRVPPLRGRVTQY
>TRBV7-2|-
ASSDPGQGFDEQY
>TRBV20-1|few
SASFAGGIETQY
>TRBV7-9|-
ASSRGTGGRRGEKLF
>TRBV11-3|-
ASSSRQLYTDTQY
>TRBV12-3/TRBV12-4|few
ASSLLGQGRETQY
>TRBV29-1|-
SVGEGAGYGYT
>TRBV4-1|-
ASSQDLAGGLTDTQY
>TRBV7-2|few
ASSLSRANTEAF
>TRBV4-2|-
ASSQVLRAQETQY
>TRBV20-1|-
SARISGVDNEQF